This TCR beta chain is drawn from a study of T-cell reconstitution after alpha-beta-depleted transplantation in children. Study-level findings and limits: In patients about two months after transplant, alpha-beta T cells reportedly arose from several hundred expanded graft clones.

The CDR3 totals 15 residues. Germline V gene sequence: CDR1 SGHRS, CDR2 YFSETQ. V was shortened by 5 bases and J by 4 bases, with 18 bases between the two germline ends. A note on this clonotype: Its antigen is as yet unknown.

A TCRbeta library incorporating unique molecular identifiers was prepared. Each CDR3 protein gets one entry after TCRdb re-called the PCR reads with MiXCR. The data show about 340,000 distinct CDR3 sequences, with 15% to 20% seen just once and 35% to 50% held by the top ten. The chain uses TRBV5-1 and TRBJ1-2, with TRBD1 as a possible D gene (6 bases). The sequences come from PBMCs, mostly from graft donor cells, collected 360 days after TCRalphabeta/CD19-depleted stem cell transplant. This clonotype was obtained from a male patient between 2 and 10 years old who had a stem cell transplant for acute lymphoblastic leukemia, so the T cells may come from the graft donor. This CDR3 reads CASRDYAGQLYGYTF. The DNA of the CDR3 is TGCGCCAGCAGAGATTACGCGGGACAACTCTATGGCTACACCTTC.